This is a list of T cell receptor beta chains from one sample in a study of CD8 T cells in ankylosing spondylitis. TCRdb reanalysed the 5' RACE reads using MiXCR and keeps one entry per CDR3 protein. Of around 180,000 distinct CDR3 sequences listed, about an eighth were seen once; the top ten hold approximately 9.9%. Sequenced input: blood, either unsorted or a sorted T cell fraction (not recorded which). The receptors here all came from a female donor with ankylosing spondylitis or in good health (not recorded which). The CDR3 runs from the conserved cysteine through the conserved F or W. Fields, in order: CDR3 protein, CDR3 DNA, V gene, D gene, CDR3 length, clone size, J gene. The D gene is left open where the match is weak. Clone size is stated in some rows and not others, as once, few, many or a class when expanded.

CASSVGQGEVFAGELFF TGTGCCAGCAGCGTAGGACAGGGGGAAGTCTTCGCCGGGGAGCTGTTTTTT TRBV9 TRBD1 17 many TRBJ2-2
CASSSAGTGPYGYTF TGTGCCAGCAGCTCTGCCGGGACAGGGCCCTATGGCTACACCTTC TRBV7-3 TRBD1 15 . TRBJ1-2
CASSSGAGQPQHF TGTGCCAGCAGCTCGGGGGCAGGACAGCCCCAGCATTTT TRBV5-5 . 13 . TRBJ1-5
CASRRTGQAIIEQYF TGTGCCAGCAGACGGACGGGACAGGCGATTATCGAGCAGTACTTC TRBV27 TRBD1 15 few TRBJ2-7
CASKGTAYGYTF TGTGCCAGCAAAGGGACAGCCTATGGCTACACCTTC TRBV3-1 TRBD1 12 few TRBJ1-2
CSLLGGETQYF TGCAGTCTATTAGGAGGAGAGACCCAGTACTTC TRBV20-1 . 11 many TRBJ2-5
CASSLVSSGIPYEQYF TGTGCCAGCAGCTTGGTATCTAGCGGGATTCCCTACGAGCAGTACTTC TRBV7-2 TRBD2 16 . TRBJ2-7
CSARDILAGVTDTQYF TGCAGTGCTAGAGACATACTAGCGGGAGTGACAGATACGCAGTATTTT TRBV20-1 TRBD2 16 many TRBJ2-3
CASSFVGTGEQYF TGTGCCAGCAGCTTTGTAGGAACAGGCGAGCAGTACTTC TRBV7-8 . 13 many TRBJ2-7
CASSQEARVAGNTIYF TGCGCCAGCAGCCAAGAGGCCAGGGTTGCTGGAAACACCATATATTTT TRBV4-3 . 16 many TRBJ1-3
CASSSGQGVREQYF TGTGCCAGCAGTTCAGGACAGGGGGTGCGCGAGCAGTACTTC TRBV27 TRBD1 14 many TRBJ2-7
CASSLSGARNEQFF TGTGCCAGCAGTTTATCTGGGGCCCGCAATGAGCAGTTCTTC TRBV27 . 14 . TRBJ2-1
CATSDSSQANQYF TGTGCCACCAGTGATTCATCACAGGCCAATCAGTACTTC TRBV24-1 . 13 . TRBJ2-4
CASSPPGLAGGPWNIQYF TGTGCCAGCTCACCACCGGGACTAGCGGGAGGGCCCTGGAACATTCAGTACTTC TRBV18 TRBD2 18 many TRBJ2-4
CSPRTEQFF TGCAGCCCCCGGACCGAGCAGTTCTTC TRBV29-1 . 9 many TRBJ2-1
CASSPWTGSNTEAFF TGTGCCAGCAGTCCTTGGACAGGGAGTAACACTGAAGCTTTCTTT TRBV2 TRBD1 15 many TRBJ1-1
CATAGQGRETQYF TGTGCCACAGCGGGACAGGGAAGAGAGACCCAGTACTTC TRBV15 TRBD1 13 few TRBJ2-5
CASSPIGTGRNEQFF TGCGCCAGCAGCCCGATAGGGACAGGGAGGAATGAGCAGTTCTTC TRBV4-1 TRBD1 15 few TRBJ2-1
CATSDARGKTEQYF TGTGCCACCAGTGATGCCAGAGGAAAAACTGAGCAGTACTTC TRBV24-1 . 14 many TRBJ2-7
CASSFPQGFDTQYF TGTGCCAGCAGCTTTCCGCAGGGGTTTGATACGCAGTATTTT TRBV7-2 . 14 . TRBJ2-3
CASMRQGNTEAFF TGTGCCAGCATGCGACAGGGGAACACTGAAGCTTTCTTT TRBV5-5 TRBD1 13 . TRBJ1-1
CSASPGEGRVYEQYF TGCAGTGCTAGCCCTGGGGAGGGACGAGTCTACGAGCAGTACTTC TRBV20-1 TRBD2 15 . TRBJ2-7
CASSAGTSGTRDPYEQYF TGTGCCAGCAGCGCCGGGACTAGCGGGACTCGGGATCCTTACGAGCAGTACTTC TRBV9 TRBD2 18 many TRBJ2-7
CASSLGTGGEKLFF TGTGCCAGCAGCCTCGGGACAGGGGGTGAAAAACTGTTTTTT TRBV4-2 TRBD1 14 many TRBJ1-4
CASSQDRSGTDTQYF TGTGCCAGCAGCCAAGATCGGAGTGGCACAGATACGCAGTATTTT TRBV4-2 . 15 few TRBJ2-3
CASSSPQSSQETQYF TGTGCCAGCAGCTCCCCTCAGAGTAGTCAAGAGACCCAGTACTTC TRBV7-8 . 15 many TRBJ2-5
CATCQAIHHEQFF TGTGCCACCTGTCAGGCCATCCACCATGAGCAGTTCTTC TRBV10-3 . 13 many TRBJ2-1
CSARDLDRGDNQPQHF TGCAGTGCTAGAGATCTAGACAGGGGAGACAATCAGCCCCAGCATTTT TRBV20-1 TRBD1 16 few TRBJ1-5
CASSPARDANKNEQFF TGTGCCAGCAGCCCAGCCCGGGACGCTAACAAGAATGAGCAGTTCTTC TRBV7-9 . 16 few TRBJ2-1
CASIPGLAGGPLTDTQYF TGTGCCAGCATCCCCGGACTAGCGGGAGGGCCCCTCACAGATACGCAGTATTTT TRBV21-1 . 18 . TRBJ2-3
CASSASGTGDYEQYF TGTGCCAGCAGCGCATCCGGGACAGGCGATTACGAGCAGTACTTC TRBV13 TRBD1 15 many TRBJ2-7
CASSEDRAYDYTF TGTGCCAGCAGTGAGGACAGGGCTTATGACTACACCTTC TRBV12-3/TRBV12-4 TRBD1 13 . TRBJ1-2
CASSSDREGNIQYF TGTGCCAGCAGCTCCGACAGGGAAGGAAACATTCAGTACTTC TRBV13 TRBD1 14 many TRBJ2-4
CSAGLSDTQYF TGCAGTGCTGGGCTCTCAGATACGCAGTATTTT TRBV20-1 . 11 many TRBJ2-3
CASSSGPPEAFF TGTGCCAGCAGCTCTGGTCCCCCGGAAGCTTTCTTT TRBV5-6 . 12 few TRBJ1-1
CASSIRGTGADTGELFF TGTGCCAGTAGTATACGAGGGACAGGGGCGGACACCGGGGAGCTGTTTTTT TRBV19 TRBD1 17 few TRBJ2-2
CSARGRQGPYNEQFF TGCAGTGCTAGAGGGCGACAGGGGCCCTACAATGAGCAGTTCTTC TRBV20-1 TRBD1 15 . TRBJ2-1
CASGGRLNYGYTF TGTGCCAGCGGTGGGCGTCTGAACTATGGCTACACCTTC TRBV6-1 . 13 many TRBJ1-2
CASTGQPPEQYF TGTGCCAGTACGGGACAGCCTCCCGAGCAGTACTTC TRBV19 TRBD1 12 . TRBJ2-7
CSARVGVEADTQYF TGCAGTGCTAGAGTCGGGGTAGAGGCAGATACGCAGTATTTT TRBV20-1 . 14 many TRBJ2-3
CASSLAHPGQTGELFF TGTGCCAGCAGCTTAGCGCATCCAGGGCAGACCGGGGAGCTGTTTTTT TRBV7-2 . 16 many TRBJ2-2
CASSVGVGGPYNEQFF TGTGCCAGCAGCGTAGGCGTGGGAGGGCCCTACAATGAGCAGTTCTTC TRBV9 TRBD2 16 many TRBJ2-1
CSVEEGRGEQYF TGCAGCGTTGAAGAAGGTCGGGGGGAGCAGTACTTC TRBV29-1 . 12 many TRBJ2-7
CASSLLSRNTGELFF TGTGCCAGCAGCTTATTATCTAGAAACACCGGGGAGCTGTTTTTT TRBV7-9 . 15 few TRBJ2-2
CASSLGEGEGGNQPQHF TGTGCCAGCAGCTTAGGTGAAGGGGAAGGGGGCAATCAGCCCCAGCATTTT TRBV7-9 . 17 few TRBJ1-5
CASSLYRRGSNTEAFF TGTGCCAGCAGCTTGTACCGCAGGGGCTCGAACACTGAAGCTTTCTTT TRBV11-2 . 16 . TRBJ1-1
CAISEPLAGDRETQYF TGTGCCATCAGTGAGCCCCTAGCGGGAGACCGGGAGACCCAGTACTTC TRBV10-3 TRBD2 16 . TRBJ2-5
CASALAGDQPQHF TGCGCCAGCGCACTTGCAGGGGATCAGCCCCAGCATTTT TRBV5-1 . 13 many TRBJ1-5
CASSQDSGPHNYGYTF TGTGCCAGCAGCCAAGACTCAGGTCCCCATAACTATGGCTACACCTTC TRBV14 . 16 . TRBJ1-2
CAWSPVSNQPQHF TGTGCCTGGAGCCCGGTGAGCAATCAGCCCCAGCATTTT TRBV30 . 13 . TRBJ1-5
CASSLDYGVSYEQYF TGCGCCAGCAGCTTGGATTATGGAGTCTCCTACGAGCAGTACTTC TRBV5-1 . 15 medium-sized TRBJ2-7